This TCR beta chain was retrieved from a study of human T cells and chemical hapten exposure. Overall study context: Across the whole study, which lasted about 6 months, patients were given diphenylcyclopropenone on the scalp once a week.

Time point described: patch test 2, 6 weeks after DPC sensitization. Specified treatment: therapeutic diphenylcyclopropenone sensitization with weekly scalp DPC. Germline lookup yields CDR1 SGHRS and CDR2 YFSETQ. The CDR3 extends over 15 amino acids. J was trimmed by 2 bases and V by 3 bases; bases with no gene match: 5. This clonotype was counted at least ten times. TCRdb fed the RACE reads into MiXCR, producing one record per CDR3 protein. The table records a few hundred thousand distinct CDR3 sequences, about 6.9% of them present only once. Sample: whole blood, taken in connection with sensitization to the hapten diphenylcyclopropenone (DPC). The source is a woman aged 18-29 years with alopecia areata. Some clones in this sample may be carry-over from other donors' samples. The rearrangement joins TRBV5-1 to TRBJ2-3; 8 bases match TRBD1. CDR3 nucleotide sequence: TGCGCCAGCAGCTGGGGACAGGATTCCACAGATACGCAGTATTTT. It specifies CASSWGQDSTDTQYF.